The source of this T cell receptor beta chain is a study of radiation and T cells in renal cell carcinoma. This sample's treatment: 15 Gy SBRT to primary tumor, nephrectomy 4 weeks later. Nephrectomy followed 15 Gy stereotactic body radiation by 4 weeks. Measured with immunoSEQ multiplex PCR; TCRdb has only the in-frame clones, and not every one. The sample yields about 18,000 clones, around 55% seen once. Overall study results and limits: Compared with controls, irradiated tumors showed greater TCR clonality. From baseline, blood top tumor clonotypes peaked at 2 weeks post-radiation. Intratumoral heterogeneity was not captured in these roughly 1 g regions.

Looked up from germline, CDR1 is SGHTA and CDR2 is FQGNSA. This CDR3 has 13 amino acids. Trimming stripped 5 bases from V and 1 base from J, with 8 bases between. For this clone: Its antigen is unknown.

The material sequenced was tumor tissue, taken from a patient whose treatment included radiotherapy and nephrectomy. The clonotype was recovered from a man aged 50 or older with renal cell carcinoma. This sequence joins TRBV7-2 and TRBJ2-5, with D uncertain. The CDR3: CASSRGVQETQYF. The DNA for the CDR3 is TGTGCCAGCAGCCGTGGGGTCCAAGAGACCCAGTACTTC.